These 22 T cell receptor beta chains came from one sample sequenced in a study of response to subunit inactivated influenza vaccine. MiXCR, applied by TCRdb to the RT-PCR reads, yields one record per CDR3 protein. The sample carries some 480,000 distinct CDR3 sequences, 9.5% to 13% recorded once. Material: PBMCs from blood, obtained 40 to 50 days after vaccination. The source of these receptors is a man aged 50-59 years who received an inactivated influenza vaccine.

Only a few counts were recorded for this clonotype. The chain has TRBV7-9 and TRBJ1-1; TRBD1 might be the D (6 bases). The CDR3 loop spans 13 amino acids. V gave up 1 base and J gave up 11 bases, with 14 bases separating them. Germline V gene sequence: CDR1 SEHNR, CDR2 FQNEAQ (reference sequence). CDR3: CASSLEGGHRAFF. Written as DNA, the CDR3 is TGTGCCAGCAGCTTAGAGGGGGGGCATCGCGCTTTCTTT.

V is TRBV3-1 and J is TRBJ2-7, with unresolved D. The CDR3 runs 12 residues. Germline V lookup: CDR1 LGHDT, CDR2 YNNKEL (reference sequence). V lost 4 bases and J lost 5, with 9 bases in between. CDR3 residues: CASSRTAHEQYF. CDR3 in DNA: TGTGCCAGCAGCCGTACCGCACACGAGCAGTACTTC.

Many counts were recorded for this clonotype. The chain is built from TRBV12-3 or TRBV12-4 and TRBJ2-1; a weak D match, TRBD1 (5 bases). V shed 3 bases and J shed 5 bases, with 14 bases lying between them. This CDR3 comprises 15 residues. The CDR3 DNA is TGTGCCAGCAGTTTCTATGACAGCGTTAACAATGAGCAGTTCTTC. Translating it yields CASSFYDSVNNEQFF.

Many counts were recorded for this clonotype. The chain recombines TRBV4-1 with TRBJ1-2; D unclear. V lost 0 bases to trimming and J lost 4 bases, with 12 bases between them. The germline gives CDR1 MGHRA, CDR2 YSYEKL. The CDR3 loop spans 15 amino acids. The CDR3 coding sequence is TGCGCCAGCAGCCAAGAAATTGGGAGAGGCTATGGCTACACCTTC. Translation: CASSQEIGRGYGYTF.

The chain joins TRBV2 to TRBJ1-2; TRBD1 agrees at 7 bases. The germline gives CDR1 SNHLY, CDR2 FYNNEI. V lost 4 bases, J lost 4 bases, and 6 bases stayed unmatched. The CDR3 has 14 amino acids. CDR3 residues: CASSAEGTVYGYTF. The CDR3 bases are TGTGCCAGCAGTGCGGAAGGGACAGTCTATGGCTACACCTTC.

This clonotype was observed a few times. The J gene is TRBJ2-1, the V gene TRBV15; 7 nucleotides agree with TRBD2. In germline, CDR1 is LNHNV, CDR2 YYDKDF (reference sequence). This CDR3 spans 12 amino acids. V gave up 8 bases and J gave up 12 bases; unmatched junction bases: 10. CDR3 in amino acids: CATSGTTSGQFF. The CDR3 nucleotides are TGTGCCACCTCCGGGACTACCAGCGGGCAGTTCTTC.

This rearrangement joins TRBV9 to TRBJ2-7; the D is unclear. Germline CDR1 reads SGDLS; CDR2 reads YYNGEE. The CDR3 consists of 14 residues. Trimming shortened V by 5 bases and J by 2 bases, and 14 bases separated the two germline ends. The CDR3 region is CASRIPPKPYEQYF. The DNA of the CDR3 is TGTGCCAGCAGAATTCCCCCCAAGCCCTACGAGCAGTACTTC.

The chain joins TRBV11-2 to TRBJ2-5; 9 bases agree with TRBD2. Germline V gene lookup returns CDR1 SGHAT and CDR2 FQNNGV. The CDR3 runs to 17 residues. V trimming: 2 bases; J trimming: 4 bases; junction bases outside the gene matches: 11. The CDR3 sequence: CASSLMETSGLLETQYF. CDR3 DNA: TGTGCCAGCAGCTTAATGGAGACTAGCGGATTACTAGAGACCCAGTACTTC.

This clonotype was counted between two and nine times. The rearrangement uses TRBV20-1 and TRBJ2-2, with a tentative D call TRBD1 (6 bases). Germline V gives CDR1 DFQATT, CDR2 SNEGSKA (reference sequence). The CDR3 loop spans 15 amino acids. The V end was cut by 1 base, the J end by 1 base, with 10 bases between. The CDR3 nucleotides are TGCAGTGCTAGAGGTCGGACAGAGAACACCGGGGAGCTGTTTTTT. Protein product: CSARGRTENTGELFF.

This clonotype was seen only a few times. The rearrangement uses TRBV12-5 and TRBJ2-5, with 10 positions matching TRBD2. V trimming: 1 base; J trimming: 4 bases; junction bases outside the gene matches: 3. Germline V gene lookup returns CDR1 LGHNT and CDR2 FRNRAP. The CDR3 totals 15 residues. CDR3 nucleotide sequence: TGTGCTAGTGGTTTGGCTATAGCGGGAGGAGAGACCCAGTACTTC. It is translated as CASGLAIAGGETQYF.

This clonotype has ten or more counts. The chain links TRBV6-6 to TRBJ2-5; D is unresolved. Trimming stripped 6 bases from V and 3 bases from J, with 5 bases between. Germline V CDR1 and CDR2: MNHNY, SVGAGI (reference sequence). The CDR3 loop spans 11 amino acids. DNA for the CDR3: TGTGCCAGCAGCCAGAAAGAGACCCAGTACTTC. This gives the protein CASSQKETQYF.

This clonotype came up a few times. The rearrangement links TRBV7-9 to TRBJ2-1; D remains unclear. The V gene lost 1 base and the J gene lost 7 bases, with 11 bases spanning the gap. The CDR3 has 14 amino acids. From germline, CDR1 is SEHNR and CDR2 FQNEAQ (reference sequence). CDR3 sequence: CASSLVGLVNEQFF. Here the CDR3 DNA reads TGTGCCAGCAGCTTAGTAGGCCTCGTAAATGAGCAGTTCTTC.

V usage is TRBV27 and J usage is TRBJ2-3; D uncertain. The CDR3 sequence is 13 residues long. Between the trimmed V and J ends, which lost 8 bases and 5 bases, there was a span of 14 bases. The V gene's germline CDR1 is MNHEY and CDR2 SMNVEV (reference sequence). DNA for the CDR3: TGTGCCAGCGCCTCTTGGGCAGTAGATACGCAGTATTTT. This gives the protein CASASWAVDTQYF.

The chain carries TRBV20-1 and TRBJ1-5; D unresolved. CDR1 is DFQATT, CDR2 SNEGSKA, per germline (reference sequence). This CDR3 is built from 13 residues. Trimming removed 0 bases at V and 3 bases at J, with 6 bases between. CDR3 loop: CSARDTINQPQHF. In nucleotides, the CDR3 is TGCAGTGCTAGAGACACTATCAATCAGCCCCAGCATTTT.

V is TRBV7-2 and J is TRBJ2-5; D is unclear. Trimming left V 4 bases short and J 4 bases short, with 16 bases between. In germline, CDR1 is SGHTA, CDR2 FQGNSA. This CDR3 is built from 15 residues. CDR3 nucleotide sequence: TGTGCCAGCAGCTCCTCAGGCCTCGGCAGAGAGACCCAGTACTTC. This sequence encodes CASSSSGLGRETQYF.

CDR3 residues: CASHGGAGGNTGELFF. As DNA, the CDR3 is TGTGCCAGCCACGGGGGAGCGGGGGGTAACACCGGGGAGCTGTTTTTT. The chain couples TRBV5-4 to TRBJ2-2; 9 nucleotides line up with TRBD2. Germline CDR1 reads SGHNT; CDR2 reads YYREEE (reference sequence). This CDR3 region has 16 residues. Germline trimming cut 7 bases from V and 2 bases from J; bases unmatched to any gene: 9.

J is TRBJ2-2 and V is TRBV7-2, with D perhaps matching TRBD1 or TRBD2 (5 bases each). CDR3 length equals 14 residues. The germline V gene has CDR1 SGHTA and CDR2 FQGNSA. With 5 bases removed from V and 4 bases from J, the gap between germline ends came to 11 bases. The CDR3 DNA reads TGTGCCAGCAGCCCGGGACGGAGCACCGGGGAGCTGTTTTTT. It is translated as CASSPGRSTGELFF.

The chain has TRBV20-1 and TRBJ2-4, with 8 bases aligning to TRBD1. This CDR3 has 15 residues. Germline assignment: CDR1 DFQATT and CDR2 SNEGSKA (reference sequence). V was pared by 5 bases and J by 0 bases, with 6 bases of the junction left unmatched. The CDR3 loop is CSADRGFLAKNIQYF. The CDR3 DNA is TGCAGTGCTGACAGGGGATTTCTAGCCAAAAACATTCAGTACTTC.

The V and J genes are TRBV5-1 and TRBJ2-7, with TRBD2 matching 9 bases. Trimming cost V 0 bases and J 6 bases; bases outside gene matches: 7. Germline CDR1 is SGHRS and CDR2 is YFSETQ. The CDR3 loop spans 15 amino acids. CDR3 region: CASSLVRSGSFEQYF. In DNA, the CDR3 is TGCGCCAGCAGCTTGGTCCGTAGCGGGAGTTTCGAGCAGTACTTC. Full variable domain (remainder filled in from reference TRBV5-1 and TRBJ2-7): KAGVTQTPRYLIKTRGQQVTLSCSPISGHRSVSWYQQTPGQGLQFLFEYFSETQRNKGNFPGRFSGRQFSNSRSEMNVSTLELGDSALYLCASSLVRSGSFEQYFGPGTRLTVT.

This chain joins TRBV20-1 and TRBJ1-6, with D uncertain. The CDR3 is 15 residues long. The germline V and J ends were trimmed by 7 bases and 0 bases, with 13 bases remaining between them. CDR1 and CDR2 (germline): DFQATT, SNEGSKA (reference sequence). The CDR3 region has the DNA TGCAGTGGTCTCTGGGCGAGCTCCTATAATTCACCCCTCCACTTT. This translates into CSGLWASSYNSPLHF.

This clonotype was found many times. The chain combines TRBV5-1 with TRBJ2-7; no definite D call. This CDR3 is built from 11 residues. The V end was cut by 0 bases, the J end by 13 bases, with 11 bases between. Germline V gene data show CDR1 as SGHRS and CDR2 as YFSETQ. The CDR3 DNA is TGCGCCAGCAGCTTGGACGAGGCAGAATACTTC. It yields the protein CASSLDEAEYF.

The rearrangement uses TRBV24-1 and TRBJ2-7, with D possibly TRBD1 on 6 matching bases. The ends were cut back, 1 base at V and 3 bases at J, with 6 bases in the middle. There are 13 residues in the CDR3. Looked up from germline, CDR1 is KGHDR and CDR2 is SFDVKD. The CDR3 DNA follows: TGTGCCACCAGTGATTTACAGGGCTACGAGCAGTACTTC. It encodes CATSDLQGYEQYF.